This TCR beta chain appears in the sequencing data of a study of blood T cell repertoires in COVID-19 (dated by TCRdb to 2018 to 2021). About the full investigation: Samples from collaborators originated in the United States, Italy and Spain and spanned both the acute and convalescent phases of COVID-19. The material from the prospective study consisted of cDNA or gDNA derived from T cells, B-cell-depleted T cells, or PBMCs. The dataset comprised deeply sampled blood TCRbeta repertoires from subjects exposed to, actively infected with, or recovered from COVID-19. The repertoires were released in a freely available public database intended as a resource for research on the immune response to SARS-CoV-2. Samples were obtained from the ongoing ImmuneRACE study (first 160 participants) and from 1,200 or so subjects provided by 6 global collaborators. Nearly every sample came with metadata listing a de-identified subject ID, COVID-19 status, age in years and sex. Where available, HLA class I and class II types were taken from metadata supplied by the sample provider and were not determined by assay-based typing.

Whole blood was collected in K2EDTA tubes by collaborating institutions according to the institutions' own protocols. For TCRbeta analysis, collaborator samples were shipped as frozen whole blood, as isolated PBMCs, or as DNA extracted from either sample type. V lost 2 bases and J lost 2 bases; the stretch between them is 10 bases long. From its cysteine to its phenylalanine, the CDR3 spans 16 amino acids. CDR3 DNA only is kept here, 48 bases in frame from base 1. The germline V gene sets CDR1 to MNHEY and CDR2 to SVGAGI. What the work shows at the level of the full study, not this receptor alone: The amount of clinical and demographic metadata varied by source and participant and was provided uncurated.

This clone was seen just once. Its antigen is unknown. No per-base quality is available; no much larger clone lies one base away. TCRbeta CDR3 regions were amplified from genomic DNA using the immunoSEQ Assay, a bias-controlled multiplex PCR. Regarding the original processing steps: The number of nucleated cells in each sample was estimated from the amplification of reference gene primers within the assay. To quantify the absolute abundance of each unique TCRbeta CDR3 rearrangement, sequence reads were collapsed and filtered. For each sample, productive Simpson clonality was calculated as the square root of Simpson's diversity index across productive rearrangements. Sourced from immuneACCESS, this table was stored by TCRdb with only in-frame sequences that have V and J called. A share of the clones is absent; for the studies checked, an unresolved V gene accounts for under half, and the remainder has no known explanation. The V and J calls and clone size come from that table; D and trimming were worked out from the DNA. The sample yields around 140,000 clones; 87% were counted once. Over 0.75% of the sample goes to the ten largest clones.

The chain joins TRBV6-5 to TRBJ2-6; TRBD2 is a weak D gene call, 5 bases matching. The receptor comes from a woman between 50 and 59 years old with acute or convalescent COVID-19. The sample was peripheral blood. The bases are TGTGCCAGCAGTTACGATCGGACTGCTGGGGCCAACGTCCTGACTTTC. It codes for CASSYDRTAGANVLTF.